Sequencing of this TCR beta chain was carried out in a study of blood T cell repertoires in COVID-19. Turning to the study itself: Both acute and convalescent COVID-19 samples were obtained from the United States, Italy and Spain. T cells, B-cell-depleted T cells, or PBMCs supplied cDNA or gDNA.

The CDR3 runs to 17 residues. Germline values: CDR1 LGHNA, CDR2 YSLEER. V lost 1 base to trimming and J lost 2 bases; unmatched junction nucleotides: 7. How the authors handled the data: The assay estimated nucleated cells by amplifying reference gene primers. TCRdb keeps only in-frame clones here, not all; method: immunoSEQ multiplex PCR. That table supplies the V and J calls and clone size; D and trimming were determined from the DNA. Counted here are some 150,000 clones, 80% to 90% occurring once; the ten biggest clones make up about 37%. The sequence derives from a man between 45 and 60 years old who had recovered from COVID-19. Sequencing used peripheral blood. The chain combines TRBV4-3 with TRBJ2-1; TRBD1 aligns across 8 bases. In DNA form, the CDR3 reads TGCGCCAGCAGCCAAGGGGTGGACAGGGCCCCCTACAATGAGCAGTTCTTC. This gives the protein CASSQGVDRAPYNEQFF.